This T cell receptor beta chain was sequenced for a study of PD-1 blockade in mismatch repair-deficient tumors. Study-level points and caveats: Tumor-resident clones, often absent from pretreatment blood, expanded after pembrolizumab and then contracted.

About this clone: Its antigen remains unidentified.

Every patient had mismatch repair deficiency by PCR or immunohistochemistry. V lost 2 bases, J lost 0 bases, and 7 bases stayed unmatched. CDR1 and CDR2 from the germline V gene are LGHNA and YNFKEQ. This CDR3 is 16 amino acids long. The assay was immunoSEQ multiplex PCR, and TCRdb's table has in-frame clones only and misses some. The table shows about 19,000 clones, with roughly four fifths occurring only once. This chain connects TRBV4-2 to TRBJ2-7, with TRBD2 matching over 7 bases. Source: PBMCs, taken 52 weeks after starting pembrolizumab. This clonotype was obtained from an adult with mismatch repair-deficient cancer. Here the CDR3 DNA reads TGTGCCAGCAGCCAAAAGCCTAGCGGAAGCTCCTACGAGCAGTACTTC. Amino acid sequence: CASSQKPSGSSYEQYF.